This T cell receptor beta chain was found in a study of shared clonotypes between healthy human individuals. At the level of the study: Per donor, CD8 memory used one plate, CD8 naive used two, CD4 memory used three and CD4 naive used three. Study-wide results and limits: Non-shared clonotypes had lower generation probabilities than clonotypes shared by all four sorted-subset donors. Represented diversity (both genetic and exposure-history) was limited by the small number of donors. Only blood was sampled, and tissue TCR repertoires likely differ from blood ones.

Of note for this clone: What it recognizes is unknown.

V lost 5 bases and J lost 9; bases outside the gene matches: 17. The CDR3 has 17 residues. CDR1 and CDR2 from the germline V gene are SGHVS and FQNEAQ. This table comes from immunoSEQ multiplex PCR, and its TCRdb copy is limited to in-frame clones, with some not included. The table lists around 1.1 million clones, around 82% of them singletons. The chain recombines TRBV7-8 with TRBJ2-1; 9 bases fit TRBD2. The clonotype comes from a young man in good health. Some clones in this sample may be carry-over from other donors' samples. Input material: memory CD4+ T cells from PBMCs. Subset: CD45RA-negative fraction. CDR3 sequence: CASSLRGAGGPKSEQFF. For the CDR3, the DNA is TGTGCCAGCAGCCTAAGGGGGGCGGGAGGGCCTAAAAGTGAGCAGTTCTTC.